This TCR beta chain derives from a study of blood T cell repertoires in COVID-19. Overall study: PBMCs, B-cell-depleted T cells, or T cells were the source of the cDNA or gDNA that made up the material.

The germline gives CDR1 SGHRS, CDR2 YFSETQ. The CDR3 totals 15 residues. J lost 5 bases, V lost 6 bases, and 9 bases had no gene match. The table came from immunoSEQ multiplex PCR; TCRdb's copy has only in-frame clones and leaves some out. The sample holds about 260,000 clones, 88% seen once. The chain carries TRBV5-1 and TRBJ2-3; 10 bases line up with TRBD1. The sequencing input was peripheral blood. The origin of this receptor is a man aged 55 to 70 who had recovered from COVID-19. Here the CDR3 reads CASIRDRGRGDTQYF. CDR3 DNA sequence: TGCGCCAGCATCAGAGACAGGGGGCGCGGAGATACGCAGTATTTT.